By its share, the clone carrying this T cell receptor (beta chain) is medium-sized. Its target is not known. This entry comes from a study of CD8 T cells in ankylosing spondylitis. Quantitative 5'-RACE with molecular barcodes generated TCR beta libraries. TCRdb processed the 5' RACE reads anew with MiXCR; each CDR3 protein has one entry. Of about 190,000 distinct CDR3 sequences in the sample, over 10% were seen once. The CDR3 runs 12 residues. Deletions cut 4 bases from V and 9 bases from J, with 11 bases between. Germline assignment: CDR1 SGHRS and CDR2 YFSETQ. Study results and limitations: Clones linked with disease were CD8+ and fairly uncommon in the peripheral blood. Characteristic, it appeared, of ankylosing spondylitis blood was a TCR beta motif of 7 or 8 highly homologous variants. According to the report, clones linked to the disease were significantly enriched in matched synovial fluid samples taken from ankylosing spondylitis patients.

The sequenced sample consisted of blood, either unsorted or a sorted T cell fraction (not recorded which). This TCR came from a female donor with ankylosing spondylitis or in good health (not recorded which). The chain joins TRBV5-1 to TRBJ2-1, with D perhaps TRBD1 or TRBD2 (5 bases each). This CDR3 reads CASSETRGEQFF. The CDR3 DNA reads as TGCGCCAGCAGCGAAACGAGGGGTGAGCAGTTCTTC.